This T cell receptor beta chain was recovered during a study of yellow fever vaccine responses in identical twins. V dropped 7 bases and J dropped 4; count of bases not matched to a gene: 4. The germline CDR1 and CDR2 sequences are SQVTM and ANQGSEA. CDR3 length: 12 amino acids. TCRdb re-derived calls from the RT-PCR reads in MiXCR, one entry per CDR3 protein. Altogether some 3,400 distinct CDR3 sequences are present, around 83% being singletons, with the ten largest covering around 6.9%. The receptor was derived from a woman aged 18 to 35 who received the yellow fever vaccine. V gene TRBV29-1 combines with J gene TRBJ1-1, with TRBD1 matching over 9 bases. Sample: T cells from blood (PBMCs), unsorted or a sorted subset (not recorded which), taken before or after yellow fever vaccination (not recorded which). This CDR3 reads CSAQGAATEAFF. In DNA form, the CDR3 reads TGCAGCGCACAGGGGGCGGCCACTGAAGCTTTCTTT.